This record concerns one T cell receptor beta chain sequence. The data originate from a study of blood T cell repertoires in COVID-19. The CDR3 runs 13 residues. V shed 0 bases and J shed 1 base, with 3 bases lying between them. Germline CDR1 and CDR2: SGHVS and FQNEAQ. Assignment of participants to cohorts was predicated upon participant-reported clinical history. Original methodology: The authors estimated nucleated cell counts from reference gene primer amplification. Produced via immunoSEQ multiplex PCR; TCRdb's table is partial and in-frame only. That table furnishes V, J and clone size, whereas the DNA furnished D and trimming. The sample includes fewer than 450,000 clones, more than 75% of them seen just once.

The sequence was obtained from a woman aged 18-35 years who had recovered from COVID-19. The rearrangement joins TRBV7-8 to TRBJ1-1, with D unresolved. The sample was PBMCs or T cells enriched from blood (not recorded which). The CDR3 spells CASSLARNTEAFF. For the CDR3, the DNA is TGTGCCAGCAGCTTAGCCAGGAACACTGAAGCTTTCTTT.